These 30 T cell receptor beta chains originate from one sample sequenced in a study of immune characterization of retroperitoneal liposarcoma. TCRdb re-called the PCR reads through MiXCR, storing one row per CDR3 protein. This table has several thousand distinct CDR3 sequences, 25% to 35% appearing once. Sequencing input: blood. The receptors were gathered from a male donor with retroperitoneal liposarcoma.

J is TRBJ2-1 and V is TRBV3-1; 15 nucleotides agree with TRBD2. This CDR3 has 14 amino acids. V was clipped by 1 base and J by 15 bases; unmatched bases: 4. Germline V gene data show CDR1 as LGHDT and CDR2 as YNNKEL (reference sequence). The chain's CDR3 is CASSQAGLAGGPFF. In DNA, the CDR3 is TGTGCCAGCAGCCAAGCGGGACTAGCGGGAGGACCGTTCTTC.

V is TRBV6-1 and J is TRBJ2-1; D remains unclear. The last part of the DNA fits TRBJ2-5 better; the J call may be wrong. CDR1 MNHNS and CDR2 SASEGT come from the germline V gene. This CDR3 contains 15 residues. The CDR3 DNA reads as TGTGCCAGCAGTGAGGTGGCCTCTGGCCCAGAGACCCAGTACTTC. Translation: CASSEVASGPETQYF.

By proportion, this clonotype is medium-sized. V gene TRBV6-1 combines with J gene TRBJ2-1, with 13 bases fitting TRBD2. Trimming took 5 bases from V and 7 from J; bases not matched to a gene: 5. The CDR3 is 15 amino acids. Germline V gives CDR1 MNHNS, CDR2 SASEGT. CDR3 sequence: CASSMTSGRTNEQFF. CDR3 nucleotides: TGTGCCAGCAGTATGACTAGCGGGAGGACGAATGAGCAGTTCTTC.

The rearrangement uses TRBV11-2 and TRBJ2-4, with unresolved D. Germline loops: CDR1 SGHAT, CDR2 FQNNGV. There are 15 residues in the CDR3. Trimming cost V 1 base and J 4 bases, with 11 bases left between them. CDR3 in DNA: TGTGCCAGCAGCTTAGGCTACGGTCAGAAAAACATTCAGTACTTC. Encoded protein: CASSLGYGQKNIQYF.

This sequence joins TRBV6-1 and TRBJ2-2; 9 nucleotides agree with TRBD1. Unmatched junction bases numbered 5, after V lost 6 bases and J lost 0 bases. Germline values: CDR1 MNHNS, CDR2 SASEGT. This CDR3 contains 16 residues. CDR3 in DNA: TGTGCCAGCAGCATACGGGACAGGGCGAACACCGGGGAGCTGTTTTTT. As protein: CASSIRDRANTGELFF.

This clonotype was observed a handful of times. This could be a read error, since a much larger clone is one nucleotide away. The rearrangement uses TRBV6-6 and TRBJ2-1; perhaps TRBD1 as D (5 bases). The germline V gene encodes CDR1 MNHNY and CDR2 SVGAGI (reference sequence). Trimming stripped 0 bases from V and 10 bases from J, with 28 bases between. The CDR3 runs 19 residues. The CDR3 protein is CASSYSGPREQSVPYEQFF. DNA for the CDR3: TGTGCCAGCAGTTACTCGGGGCCCAGGGAACAGTCCGTCCCCTACGAGCAGTTCTTC.

The chain recombines TRBV27 with TRBJ1-1, with a weak D call TRBD1 (5 bases). Per germline, CDR1 MNHEY and CDR2 SMNVEV (reference sequence). The CDR3 sequence is 15 residues long. The V and J ends lost 8 bases and 1 base respectively, with 17 bases between them. DNA for the CDR3: TGTGCCAGCGGGGGGGTAGGGATCCCGAACACTGAAGCTTTCTTT. It is translated as CASGGVGIPNTEAFF.

The V call is TRBV20-1, the J call TRBJ2-7; a possible D gene is TRBD2 (6 bases). The germline V and J ends were trimmed by 4 bases and 4 bases, with 14 bases remaining between them. The CDR3 consists of 13 residues. The germline gives CDR1 DFQATT, CDR2 SNEGSKA (reference sequence). The CDR3 bases are TGCAGTGCTATCTCCGGGAGCCGATACGAGCAGTACTTC. It specifies CSAISGSRYEQYF.

V gene TRBV12-3 or TRBV12-4 combines with J gene TRBJ2-1; maybe TRBD2 (5 bases). This CDR3 is 15 amino acids long. V was shortened by 5 bases and J by 0 bases, with 11 bases between the two germline ends. The CDR3 here is CASSPLGSSYNEQFF. DNA for the CDR3: TGTGCCAGCAGTCCACTAGGTAGCTCCTACAATGAGCAGTTCTTC.

The sample holds many counts of this clonotype. V gene TRBV10-1 combines with J gene TRBJ2-1; D is possibly TRBD1 (6 bases). The J call may not be correct, given that the DNA end is closer to TRBJ2-7. Germline CDR1 reads WNHNN; CDR2 reads SYGVQD (reference sequence). The CDR3 runs to 14 residues. The CDR3 loop is CASKRTGTNYEQYF. CDR3 coding DNA: TGCGCCAGCAAGAGAACCGGGACAAACTACGAGCAGTACTTC.

At least ten counts were recorded for this clonotype. One end of the junction varies from germline; a read error may be responsible. This rearrangement joins TRBV11-1 to TRBJ2-1; 9 nucleotides agree with TRBD2. This CDR3 contains 14 residues. Germline V CDR1 and CDR2: SGHAT, FQDESV (reference sequence). The CDR3 region has the DNA TGTGCCAGCAGTTTAGCGGGAGAATACAATGAGCAGTTCTTC. Translation: CASSLAGEYNEQFF. Drawing the rest from reference TRBV11-1 and TRBJ2-1, the complete variable domain is EAEVAQSPRYKITEKSQAVAFWCDPISGHATLYWYRQILGQGPELLVQFQDESVVDDSQLPKDRFSAERLKGVDSTLKIQPAELGDSAMYLCASSLAGEYNEQFFGPGTRLTVL.

The chain links TRBV9 to TRBJ2-5, with 11 positions matching TRBD2. Germline CDR1 reads SGDLS; CDR2 reads YYNGEE. The CDR3 has 18 amino acids. Trimming at V came to 3 bases and at J to 2 bases, leaving 12 bases not matched to a gene. The CDR3 region has the DNA TGTGCCAGCAGCGCATTCCCGAAGCTAGCGGGAGGACAAGAGACCCAGTACTTC. As protein: CASSAFPKLAGGQETQYF.

This clonotype was observed at least ten times. The chain joins TRBV7-2 to TRBJ2-5; TRBD1 matches at 7 bases. V shed 5 bases, J shed 4 bases, and the junction held 7 bases outside the gene matches. The CDR3 is 14 amino acids. Germline V gene sequence: CDR1 SGHTA, CDR2 FQGNSA. The CDR3 DNA reads TGTGCCAGCAGCGTGACAGGGTTTTCAGAGACCCAGTACTTC. Translated: CASSVTGFSETQYF.

Sample share makes this clonotype medium-sized. The rearrangement joins TRBV4-1 to TRBJ2-5, with 12 positions matching TRBD2. V lost 2 bases, J lost 5 bases, and 9 bases stayed unmatched. The germline gives CDR1 MGHRA, CDR2 YSYEKL. The CDR3 is made up of 17 amino acids. CDR3 residues: CASSQLRLAGAEETQYF. The CDR3 DNA follows: TGCGCCAGCAGCCAACTTCGACTAGCGGGGGCGGAGGAGACCCAGTACTTC.

The V gene is TRBV6-1, the J gene TRBJ2-1, with TRBD2 as a possible D gene (6 bases). Germline CDR1 is MNHNS and CDR2 is SASEGT. This CDR3 comprises 13 residues. Trimming took off 10 bases at V and 5 bases at J, with 15 bases between the two ends. As DNA, the CDR3 is TGTGCCACCCACCGGGGGTCCCACAATGAGCAGTTCTTC. Its protein product is CATHRGSHNEQFF.

This chain uses TRBV7-3 with TRBJ2-1, with a tentative D call TRBD2 (6 bases). Trimming took 2 bases from V and 0 from J, leaving 14 bases between them. The CDR3 length is 17 residues. The germline V gene has CDR1 SGHTA and CDR2 FQGTGA. Here the CDR3 DNA reads TGTGCCAGCAGCTTATTCGGGACTCCCAGCTCCTACAATGAGCAGTTCTTC. Translation: CASSLFGTPSSYNEQFF.

The chain is built from TRBV19 and TRBJ2-1, with D perhaps matching TRBD1 or TRBD2 (5 bases each). The J call may be incorrect, as the DNA end agrees better with TRBJ2-7. Germline-derived CDR1 and CDR2 are LNHDA and SQIVND (reference sequence). CDR3 size: 16 residues. The CDR3 loop is CASGMEAQDGSYEQYF. CDR3 DNA sequence: TGTGCCAGTGGGATGGAGGCACAGGACGGCTCCTACGAGCAGTACTTC.

This rearrangement joins TRBV12-3 or TRBV12-4 to TRBJ2-5; D unclear. The CDR3 consists of 14 residues. V was clipped by 3 bases and J by 2 bases, with 10 bases between them. The CDR3 protein is CASSFLSGQETQYF. In DNA, the CDR3 is TGTGCCAGCAGTTTTCTTTCCGGGCAAGAGACCCAGTACTTC.

This chain connects TRBV5-1 to TRBJ2-5; 8 positions agree with TRBD1. Near its end, the DNA agrees better with TRBJ2-1, so the J call may be wrong. The CDR3 contains 17 residues. Germline V gene sequence: CDR1 SGHRS, CDR2 YFSETQ. In DNA form, the CDR3 reads TGCGCCAGCAGCTTGGGTTCTCGGACAGGGTTGGGTACTGAGCAGTTCTTC. Encoded protein: CASSLGSRTGLGTEQFF.

The chain employs TRBV6-1 and TRBJ1-4, with 7 positions matching TRBD1. With 5 bases clipped from V and 8 bases from J, the junction kept 8 bases outside the gene matches. CDR3 length: 14 residues. Germline CDR1 is MNHNS and CDR2 is SASEGT. The CDR3 is CASSLRQGEEKLFF. The CDR3 nucleotides read TGTGCCAGCAGTTTAAGACAGGGAGAGGAAAAACTGTTTTTT.

The V and J genes are TRBV6-8 and TRBJ2-5, with a tentative D call TRBD2 (6 bases). The CDR3 spans 13 residues. V was clipped by 5 bases and J by 4 bases, with 11 bases between them. CDR1 and CDR2 (germline): MNHGY, SAAAGT. The CDR3 loop is CASSAGTSETQYF. The CDR3 DNA sequence: TGTGCCAGCAGTGCCGGGACTTCAGAGACCCAGTACTTC.

This clonotype is labeled as large. The V gene is TRBV7-7, the J gene TRBJ2-5; D is perhaps TRBD2 (5 bases). CDR1 and CDR2 (germline): SSHAT, FNYEAQ (reference sequence). The CDR3 spans 13 residues. CDR3 in DNA: TGTGCTAGCGCAGTGGGTCGGCAAGAGACCCAGTACTTC. Protein product: CASAVGRQETQYF.

The genes are TRBV15 and TRBJ2-2, with 7 bases identical to TRBD1. This CDR3 is 17 amino acids long. The germline gives CDR1 LNHNV, CDR2 YYDKDF (reference sequence). V was pared by 4 bases and J by 2 bases, with 10 bases of the junction left unmatched. The CDR3 bases are TGTGCCACCAGCACCACACGACAGGGTTTAAACACCGGGGAGCTGTTTTTT. Protein product: CATSTTRQGLNTGELFF.

This clonotype is labeled as medium-sized. The chain carries TRBV7-2 and TRBJ1-5; D remains unclear. This CDR3 is 13 amino acids long. The V end lost 5 bases, the J end lost 4 bases, and 9 bases lay between the germline ends. The germline CDR1 and CDR2 sequences are SGHTA and FQGNSA. CDR3 sequence reads: CASSLTQNQPQHF. The CDR3 nucleotides are TGTGCCAGCAGCCTGACACAAAATCAGCCCCAGCATTTT.

This clonotype occurred once. A much larger clone differs by one base, so this may be a read error. The chain is built from TRBV6-1 and TRBJ2-5; D is unclear. CDR3 size: 13 residues. Germline loops: CDR1 MNHNS, CDR2 SASEGT. Trimming took off 3 bases at V and 11 bases at J, with 16 bases between the two ends. CDR3 region: CASSDGPYNEQYF. CDR3 nucleotides: TGTGCCAGCAGTGATGGACCCTACAATGAGCAGTACTTC.

This clonotype showed up just a few times. The V and J genes are TRBV6-1 and TRBJ2-1, with 8 bases lining up with TRBD2. The J call may be in error: the DNA end matches TRBJ2-5 better. The CDR3 is made up of 16 amino acids. Looked up from germline, CDR1 is MNHNS and CDR2 is SASEGT. The CDR3 loop reads CASSYPAGEGQETQYF. CDR3 coding DNA: TGTGCCAGCAGCTACCCAGCGGGAGAGGGCCAAGAGACCCAGTACTTC.

This clonotype has only a few counts. The J gene is TRBJ2-2, the V gene TRBV4-3; 8 nucleotides align to TRBD1. With 2 bases clipped from V and 5 bases from J, the junction kept 10 bases outside the gene matches. The germline gives CDR1 LGHNA, CDR2 YSLEER. The CDR3 runs 17 residues. CDR3 DNA: TGCGCCAGCAGCCAATTTTGGACAGGGCGGTATACCGGGGAGCTGTTTTTT. It yields the protein CASSQFWTGRYTGELFF.

This clonotype rates as large (0.1 to 1%). The rearrangement uses TRBV6-1 and TRBJ2-3; 8 bases fit TRBD1. V was pared by 5 bases and J by 3 bases, with 13 bases of the junction left unmatched. Germline CDR1 reads MNHNS; CDR2 reads SASEGT. CDR3 length equals 17 residues. The CDR3 here is CASSPRTGTGWTDTQYF. CDR3 nucleotides: TGTGCCAGCAGTCCTCGGACAGGGACGGGTTGGACAGATACGCAGTATTTT.

The chain uses TRBV7-2 and TRBJ2-5; possible D gene TRBD2, 6 bases. V dropped 5 bases and J dropped 3 bases, with 22 bases sitting between them. CDR1 SGHTA and CDR2 FQGNSA come from the germline V gene. This CDR3 comprises 17 residues. In DNA, the CDR3 is TGTGCCAGCAGCGTGCGAGTTGTCCGGGAGTTAGAAGAGACCCAGTACTTC. Translation: CASSVRVVRELEETQYF.

The V and J genes are TRBV6-1 and TRBJ1-1; 11 bases match TRBD1. Trimming took 2 bases from V and 8 from J; bases not matched to a gene: 7. Germline V CDR1 and CDR2: MNHNS, SASEGT. There are 15 residues in the CDR3. The CDR3 is CASSEWGTGGAEAFF. The CDR3 DNA is TGTGCCAGCAGTGAATGGGGGACAGGGGGGGCCGAAGCTTTCTTT.